These 21 T cell receptor beta chains share one sample of origin, sequenced in a study of beta chain features in type 1 diabetes. Every bit of the isolated RNA underwent reverse transcription, so sequencing read expressed TCRB transcripts. Method: immunoSEQ multiplex PCR; TCRdb's copy keeps in-frame clones and lacks some. The sample yields about 53,000 clones, about 60% seen once. Overall study results and limits: For Type 1 diabetes patients, all four CD4+ subsets carried TCRB CDR3s that were moderately but significantly shorter.

Their target antigens are unknown. Sequencing used stem cell memory CD4+ T cells from blood. These receptors originate from a woman in her twenties or thirties with type 1 diabetes.

The chain couples TRBV5-1 to TRBJ2-7; tentatively, D is TRBD1 (6 bases). The CDR3 is 12 residues long. Deletions cut 4 bases from V and 3 bases from J, with 8 bases between. Germline V gene data show CDR1 as SGHRS and CDR2 as YFSETQ. CDR3 loop: CASSRDIYEQYF. CDR3 DNA sequence: TGCGCCAGCAGCAGGGACATCTACGAGCAGTACTTC. Looking up the rest from reference TRBV5-1 and TRBJ2-7 gives the full variable domain: KAGVTQTPRYLIKTRGQQVTLSCSPISGHRSVSWYQQTPGQGLQFLFEYFSETQRNKGNFPGRFSGRQFSNSRSEMNVSTLELGDSALYLCASSRDIYEQYFGPGTRLTVT.

Of note for this clone: The junction does not match germline at one end; this may be a read error. V is TRBV7-6 and J is TRBJ1-3; D is ambiguous. Germline V gives CDR1 SGHVS, CDR2 FNYEAQ. CDR3 length: 16 amino acids. The CDR3 loop reads CASSLGPLRSGNIIYF. CDR3 DNA: TGTGCCAGCAGCCTGGGCCCACTTCGCTCTGGAAACATCATATATTTT. The full variable domain, with the rest looked up from reference TRBV7-6 and TRBJ1-3, is GAGVSQSPRYKVTKRGQDVALRCDPISGHVSLYWYRQALGQGPEFLTYFNYEAQQDKSGLPNDRFSAERPEGSISTLTIQRTEQRDSAMYRCASSLGPLRSGNIIYFGEGSWLTVV.

J is TRBJ2-1 and V is TRBV27; 7 nucleotides line up with TRBD2. CDR3 length: 14 residues. The germline CDR1 and CDR2 sequences are MNHEY and SMNVEV (reference sequence). The V and J ends lost 6 bases and 5 bases, in that order; junction bases with no gene match: 7. The chain's CDR3 is CASSTGTTHNEQFF. The DNA for the CDR3 is TGTGCCAGCAGCACCGGGACTACCCACAATGAGCAGTTCTTC.

This clone occurred once. This chain connects TRBV11-2 to TRBJ2-5; TRBD1 matches 8 bases. This CDR3 is built from 18 residues. Germline V lookup: CDR1 SGHAT, CDR2 FQNNGV. J lost 0 bases, V lost 5 bases, and 14 bases had no gene match. The chain's CDR3 is CASSRAVPGQVYQETQYF. The CDR3 coding sequence is TGTGCCAGCAGCCGCGCCGTTCCGGGACAGGTGTACCAAGAGACCCAGTACTTC.

The chain employs TRBV5-1 and TRBJ2-7, with 7 bases that match TRBD1. There are 15 residues in the CDR3. Germline trimming cut 4 bases from V and 3 bases from J; bases unmatched to any gene: 10. The germline V gene has CDR1 SGHRS and CDR2 YFSETQ. CDR3 nucleotide sequence: TGCGCCAGCAGCACCGGACAGGTTGGATACTACGAGCAGTACTTC. Its translation: CASSTGQVGYYEQYF.

This chain joins TRBV19 and TRBJ2-6; D is unclear. The CDR3 extends over 16 amino acids. CDR1 and CDR2 from the germline V gene are LNHDA and SQIVND (reference sequence). The V and J ends lost 1 base and 0 bases respectively, with 7 bases between them. The CDR3 DNA follows: TGTGCCAGTAGTATAGCACGTAGCTCTGGGGCCAACGTCCTGACTTTC. Encoded protein: CASSIARSSGANVLTF.

This clone has only a few counts. This chain uses TRBV5-1 with TRBJ2-1; 11 bases match TRBD2. V lost 5 bases, J lost 4 bases, and 8 bases stayed unmatched. In germline, CDR1 is SGHRS, CDR2 YFSETQ. The CDR3 is 16 amino acids. CDR3 bases: TGCGCCAGCAGTCGGGCCGGGACTAGCGGTTACAATGAGCAGTTCTTC. It codes for CASSRAGTSGYNEQFF.

This CDR3 is CASSETGPGELFF. The CDR3 bases are TGTGCCAGCAGTGAAACTGGGCCCGGGGAGCTGTTTTTT. The chain carries TRBV2 and TRBJ2-2; D unclear. Trimming removed 2 bases at V and 6 bases at J, with 7 bases between. CDR1 and CDR2 (germline): SNHLY, FYNNEI. This CDR3 is built from 13 residues.

V gene TRBV19 combines with J gene TRBJ1-1; D gene uncertain. The CDR3 is 15 amino acids. V was pared by 0 bases and J by 1 base, with 9 bases between. Germline V gene lookup returns CDR1 LNHDA and CDR2 SQIVND (reference sequence). CDR3 amino acids: CASSIEHSWNTEAFF. For the CDR3, the DNA is TGTGCCAGTAGTATAGAACACAGTTGGAACACTGAAGCTTTCTTT.

The V call is TRBV12-5, the J call TRBJ2-1; 11 bases map to TRBD2. This CDR3 spans 16 amino acids. Germline assignment: CDR1 LGHNT and CDR2 FRNRAP. Unmatched junction bases numbered 5, after V lost 0 bases and J lost 7 bases. CDR3 in amino acids: CASGLVLGTSGNEQFF. In nucleotides, the CDR3 is TGTGCTAGTGGTTTGGTACTCGGGACTAGCGGAAATGAGCAGTTCTTC.

The sample holds one count of this clone. The V call is TRBV5-1, the J call TRBJ1-1; no definite D call. V shed 3 bases and J shed 3 bases, with 18 bases lying between them. The CDR3 has 16 residues. Per germline, CDR1 SGHRS and CDR2 YFSETQ. CDR3: CASSSGRAGGYTEAFF. The CDR3 coding sequence is TGCGCCAGCAGCTCCGGTCGAGCAGGAGGTTACACTGAAGCTTTCTTT.

The gene calls are TRBV6-5 and TRBJ1-1; 10 bases align to TRBD1. The CDR3 is 13 residues long. CDR1 is MNHEY, CDR2 SVGAGI, per germline. V shed 6 bases and J 6 bases; nucleotides not matched to a gene: 4. The CDR3 loop is CASRQDRGPEAFF. In DNA form, the CDR3 reads TGTGCCAGCAGGCAAGACAGGGGGCCTGAAGCTTTCTTT.

This clone was detected once. The V and J genes are TRBV10-2 and TRBJ1-2; weak D call: TRBD1 (5 bases). The CDR3 is made up of 12 amino acids. The V end was cut by 3 bases, the J end by 3 bases, with 5 bases between. Germline V lookup: CDR1 WSHSY, CDR2 SAAADI. Written as DNA, the CDR3 is TGCGCCAGCAGTGACAGGGACTATGGCTACACCTTC. Protein: CASSDRDYGYTF.

The rearrangement uses TRBV29-1 and TRBJ1-1; TRBD1 aligns across 10 bases. The CDR3 extends over 14 amino acids. The junction had 10 bases not matched to a gene; V was cut back by 6 bases and J by 6 bases. Germline values: CDR1 SQVTM, CDR2 ANQGSEA. The CDR3 sequence: CSVDVGGTGAEAFF. CDR3 coding DNA: TGCAGCGTCGACGTAGGGGGGACAGGGGCTGAAGCTTTCTTT.

This clone has just one count. The chain combines TRBV30 with TRBJ2-3; TRBD2 agrees at 11 bases. Germline V gene data show CDR1 as GTSNPN and CDR2 as SVGIG (reference sequence). This CDR3 is 14 amino acids long. J lost 3 bases, V lost 3 bases, and 2 bases had no gene match. Here the CDR3 reads CAWRTSGSTDTQYF. In DNA form, the CDR3 reads TGTGCCTGGAGAACTAGCGGGAGTACAGATACGCAGTATTTT.

The chain couples TRBV15 to TRBJ1-2; D remains unclear. The CDR3 has 13 amino acids. The germline CDR1 and CDR2 sequences are LNHNV and YYDKDF (reference sequence). Trimming stripped 4 bases from V and 0 bases from J, with 6 bases between. The CDR3 reads CATSTATNYGYTF. CDR3 nucleotides: TGTGCCACCAGCACCGCTACTAACTATGGCTACACCTTC. Drawing the rest from reference TRBV15 and TRBJ1-2, the complete variable domain is DAMVIQNPRYQVTQFGKPVTLSCSQTLNHNVMYWYQQKSSQAPKLLFHYYDKDFNNEADTPDNFQSRRPNTSFCFLDIRSPGLGDTAMYLCATSTATNYGYTFGSGTRLTVV.

The chain combines TRBV5-1 with TRBJ1-1, with D perhaps matching TRBD1 (6 bases). The CDR3 sequence is 13 residues long. Trimming shortened V by 7 bases and J by 5 bases, and 15 bases separated the two germline ends. Germline V CDR1 and CDR2: SGHRS, YFSETQ. The CDR3 DNA reads TGCGCCAGCGGTTACAGGGAGGGAACTGAAGCTTTCTTT. Residues: CASGYREGTEAFF.

The DNA of the CDR3 is TGTGCCAGCAGTGAACTAGTGGGGCCCTACGAGCAGTACTTC. The encoded protein is CASSELVGPYEQYF. The gene calls are TRBV6-1 and TRBJ2-7; a weak D match, TRBD1 (5 bases). This CDR3 is 14 amino acids long. The germline V gene encodes CDR1 MNHNS and CDR2 SASEGT. V shed 2 bases and J shed 2 bases, with 10 bases lying between them.

The genes are TRBV7-3 and TRBJ2-1; the match to TRBD1 covers 8 bases. The CDR3 runs to 14 residues. V gave up 5 bases and J gave up 6 bases; unmatched junction bases: 6. The V gene's germline CDR1 is SGHTA and CDR2 FQGTGA. The CDR3 DNA reads TGTGCCAGCAGCCCAGGGGGCTCCGCCAATGAGCAGTTCTTC. It specifies CASSPGGSANEQFF.

The V gene is TRBV5-1, the J gene TRBJ1-4; D possibly corresponds to TRBD1 (5 bases). Trimming left V 4 bases short and J 8 bases short, with 15 bases between. This CDR3 is 14 amino acids long. Germline V gene sequence: CDR1 SGHRS, CDR2 YFSETQ. The CDR3 sequence is CASSPGGAMEKLFF. CDR3 nucleotides: TGCGCCAGCAGCCCTGGAGGGGCTATGGAAAAACTGTTTTTT. The full variable domain, rest sourced from reference TRBV5-1 and TRBJ1-4, is KAGVTQTPRYLIKTRGQQVTLSCSPISGHRSVSWYQQTPGQGLQFLFEYFSETQRNKGNFPGRFSGRQFSNSRSEMNVSTLELGDSALYLCASSPGGAMEKLFFGSGTQLSVL.

The chain recombines TRBV2 with TRBJ1-1; TRBD1 is a possible D gene (5 bases). The CDR3 is made up of 13 amino acids. Trimming took 3 bases from V and 4 from J, leaving 9 bases between them. CDR1 is SNHLY and CDR2 is FYNNEI in the germline V gene. The DNA of the CDR3 is TGTGCCAGCAGTGACTTGGGGGGCACTGAAGCTTTCTTT. Its translation is CASSDLGGTEAFF.